This T cell receptor (beta chain) emerged from a study of cytotoxic CD8 clonotypes in ibrutinib-treated CLL. With 8 bases removed from V and 8 bases from J, the gap between germline ends came to 21 bases. CDR1 is MNHEY, CDR2 SVGAGI, per germline. The CDR3 sequence is 14 residues long. Libraries of TCR beta were made from approximately 2 micrograms of genomic DNA that came from cryopreserved PBMCs. Assay: immunoSEQ multiplex PCR; the TCRdb copy retains only in-frame clones and omits some. The profile shows roughly 150,000 clones, roughly 80% of them singletons. This receptor was taken from a human donor with chronic lymphocytic leukemia. This rearrangement joins TRBV6-5 to TRBJ1-2, with D possibly matching TRBD1 (6 bases). The source was PBMCs, collected after 24 months of ibrutinib treatment. The CDR3 bases are TGTGCCAGCGGGGGGGCCAGGTCCGTTAGCGGCTACACCTTC. Amino acids: CASGGARSVSGYTF.